The 30 T cell receptor beta chains below all came from one sample that was sequenced in a study of Graves' ophthalmopathy and Graves' hyperthyroidism. For repertoire sequencing, the TCR beta CDR3 regions were amplified from RNA transcripts. Second-round multiplex PCR followed a first-round RT-PCR using HTBI primers. TCRdb called the multiplex PCR reads again in MiXCR, with one record for every CDR3 protein. Of fewer than 600,000 distinct CDR3 sequences in the sample, around an eighth are singletons; the top ten hold approximately 9.8%. The sample was blood. The receptors originated from a woman aged 30 to 39 with Graves' ophthalmopathy.

At least ten counts were recorded for this clonotype. V is TRBV20-1 and J is TRBJ1-5, with D possibly being TRBD1 (6 bases). This CDR3 contains 14 residues. CDR1 and CDR2 from the germline V gene are DFQATT and SNEGSKA (reference sequence). The V end lost 0 bases, the J end lost 4 bases, and 10 bases lay between the germline ends. The CDR3 bases are TGCAGTGCTAGAGATCGCAGGGGAAATCAGCCCCAGCATTTT. Translated, it gives CSARDRRGNQPQHF.

This clonotype has only a few counts. This chain connects TRBV18 to TRBJ2-7; 10 bases line up with TRBD1. This CDR3 contains 14 residues. Germline-derived CDR1 and CDR2 are KGHSH and LQKENI. After removal of 6 bases from V and 6 bases from J, the junction contained 8 bases not matched to a gene. The CDR3 bases are TGTGCCAGCTCCCCGGACAGGGGGGGGTCCGAGCAGTACTTC. Protein: CASSPDRGGSEQYF.

The V and J genes are TRBV28 and TRBJ2-7, with D perhaps TRBD2 (5 bases). V was shortened by 5 bases and J by 7 bases, with 15 bases between the two germline ends. Germline V CDR1 and CDR2: MDHEN, SYDVKM. The CDR3 contains 13 residues. The CDR3: CASSQTVPGEQYF. DNA for the CDR3: TGTGCCAGCAGTCAGACGGTTCCGGGGGAGCAGTACTTC.

This clonotype was seen only a few times. The chain employs TRBV5-1 and TRBJ2-7, with D possibly TRBD1 on 6 matching bases. The CDR3 loop spans 16 amino acids. Per the germline V gene, CDR1 is SGHRS and CDR2 is YFSETQ. Trimming took off 0 bases at V and 3 bases at J, with 16 bases between the two ends. This chain's CDR3 is CASSLGVERGFYEQYF. CDR3 nucleotide sequence: TGCGCCAGCAGCTTGGGAGTGGAGAGGGGGTTCTACGAGCAGTACTTC. The full variable domain, completed using reference TRBV5-1 and TRBJ2-7, is KAGVTQTPRYLIKTRGQQVTLSCSPISGHRSVSWYQQTPGQGLQFLFEYFSETQRNKGNFPGRFSGRQFSNSRSEMNVSTLELGDSALYLCASSLGVERGFYEQYFGPGTRLTVT.

This clonotype occurred many times. The rearrangement links TRBV6-1 to TRBJ1-1; possibly TRBD1 for D (6 bases). Germline V gene sequence: CDR1 MNHNS, CDR2 SASEGT. The CDR3 has 15 amino acids. Trimming took 4 bases from V and 3 from J, leaving 15 bases between them. CDR3 sequence reads: CASSVSGHLDTEAFF. The CDR3 nucleotides read TGTGCCAGCAGTGTATCGGGACACCTAGACACTGAAGCTTTCTTT.

This clonotype has at least ten counts. The rearrangement joins TRBV28 to TRBJ1-5, with D perhaps matching TRBD1 (5 bases). CDR3 length equals 14 residues. Germline assignment: CDR1 MDHEN and CDR2 SYDVKM. Trimming removed 4 bases at V and 0 bases at J, with 7 bases between. The CDR3 nucleotides read TGTGCCAGCAGTTACAGGTATAGCAATCAGCCCCAGCATTTT. It specifies CASSYRYSNQPQHF.

There are many counts of this clonotype. The chain combines TRBV11-1 with TRBJ2-7; 9 nucleotides line up with TRBD1. Germline V gives CDR1 SGHAT, CDR2 FQDESV (reference sequence). V dropped 1 base and J dropped 3; count of bases not matched to a gene: 10. The CDR3 is made up of 17 amino acids. CDR3 DNA: TGTGCCAGCAGCTTAGTCTCCGGGACAGGGAGCTTCTACGAGCAGTACTTC. Amino acids: CASSLVSGTGSFYEQYF.

Many counts were recorded for this clonotype. This chain uses TRBV6-1 with TRBJ1-1, with no clear D. Trimming took off 8 bases at V and 5 bases at J, with 18 bases between the two ends. Germline CDR1 is MNHNS and CDR2 is SASEGT. There are 14 residues in the CDR3. DNA of the CDR3: TGTGCCAGCTCCTTTCTCGCTCTAGGGACTGAAGCTTTCTTT. It is translated as CASSFLALGTEAFF.

A few counts support this clonotype. This chain joins TRBV4-2 and TRBJ2-4; weak D call: TRBD2 (6 bases). Trimming left V 4 bases short and J 5 bases short, with 18 bases between. Per germline, CDR1 LGHNA and CDR2 YNFKEQ. The CDR3 loop spans 16 amino acids. The CDR3 DNA reads TGTGCCAGCAGCCCTTCGCTGCGCGGGGCTCAAAACATTCAGTACTTC. This codes for CASSPSLRGAQNIQYF.

This clonotype turned up a few times. The rearrangement links TRBV27 to TRBJ1-3, with D perhaps matching TRBD1 (6 bases). The germline CDR1 and CDR2 sequences are MNHEY and SMNVEV (reference sequence). Trimming cost V 5 bases and J 0 bases, with 20 bases left between them. The CDR3 length is 18 residues. CDR3 sequence reads: CASSQGPAGKFSGNTIYF. CDR3 DNA: TGTGCCAGCAGTCAGGGGCCTGCAGGGAAATTCTCTGGAAACACCATATATTTT.

This clonotype was seen many times. This chain connects TRBV18 to TRBJ2-5, with D unresolved. CDR1 KGHSH and CDR2 LQKENI come from the germline V gene. V was pared by 1 base and J by 2 bases, with 14 bases between. The CDR3 is 16 residues long. CDR3 amino acids: CASSPRPPGVQETQYF. In nucleotides, the CDR3 is TGTGCCAGCTCACCACGTCCACCGGGTGTTCAAGAGACCCAGTACTTC.

This clonotype showed up many times. The J gene is TRBJ2-5, the V gene TRBV7-8; tentatively, D is TRBD1 or TRBD2 (6 bases each). Germline-derived CDR1 and CDR2 are SGHVS and FQNEAQ. Between the trimmed V and J ends, which lost 5 bases and 5 bases, there was a span of 12 bases. This CDR3 is built from 13 residues. The chain's CDR3 is CASSPTGTETQYF. The CDR3, as DNA: TGTGCCAGCAGCCCTACAGGGACTGAGACCCAGTACTTC.

This clonotype was seen at least ten times. The V gene is TRBV24-1, the J gene TRBJ1-2; 11 nucleotides match TRBD1. Germline CDR1 is KGHDR and CDR2 is SFDVKD. This CDR3 is 15 amino acids long. V lost 3 bases to trimming and J lost 2 bases; unmatched junction nucleotides: 1. The CDR3, as DNA: TGTGCCACCAGTGATCGGACAGGGGGCAACTATGGCTACACCTTC. Encoded protein: CATSDRTGGNYGYTF.

This clonotype showed up many times. The J gene is TRBJ1-1, the V gene TRBV19, with TRBD1 matching 7 bases. Germline CDR1 reads LNHDA; CDR2 reads SQIVND (reference sequence). V gave up 6 bases and J gave up 2 bases; unmatched junction bases: 9. CDR3 length: 15 residues. The CDR3 DNA reads as TGTGCCAGTAGGACCGGGACAGATGTAAACACTGAAGCTTTCTTT. Translation: CASRTGTDVNTEAFF.

The rearrangement links TRBV28 to TRBJ1-1, with a tentative D call TRBD1 (6 bases). The CDR3 totals 16 residues. Trimming cost V 8 bases and J 0 bases, with 19 bases left between them. Per the germline V gene, CDR1 is MDHEN and CDR2 is SYDVKM. This CDR3 reads CASYSSFQGLNTEAFF. The DNA of the CDR3 is TGTGCCAGCTATTCCTCGTTCCAGGGGCTGAACACTGAAGCTTTCTTT.

This clonotype came up many times. The chain carries TRBV28 and TRBJ2-2, with 9 nucleotides matching TRBD1. Germline V gene sequence: CDR1 MDHEN, CDR2 SYDVKM. The CDR3 has 15 amino acids. The ends lost 6 bases at V and 1 base at J; junction bases unmatched: 3. CDR3 region: CASSWDRVNTGELFF. CDR3 bases: TGTGCCAGCAGCTGGGACAGGGTGAACACCGGGGAGCTGTTTTTT.

This clonotype was counted at least ten times. The rearrangement links TRBV6-5 to TRBJ2-2; D is unclear. Germline assignment: CDR1 MNHEY and CDR2 SVGAGI. This CDR3 comprises 13 residues. Trimming shortened V by 4 bases and J by 6 bases, and 9 bases separated the two germline ends. As DNA, the CDR3 is TGTGCCAGCAGTTTCAGTATCCCCGGGGAGCTGTTTTTT. This codes for CASSFSIPGELFF.

This clonotype was observed at least ten times. The chain couples TRBV6-5 to TRBJ1-1, with 7 positions matching TRBD1. The CDR3 consists of 17 residues. Germline CDR1 and CDR2: MNHEY and SVGAGI. Unmatched junction bases numbered 14, after V lost 6 bases and J lost 1 base. CDR3 nucleotide sequence: TGTGCCAGCAGCTCCTCCCCAGGGGGTGCAAAGAACACTGAAGCTTTCTTT. This encodes CASSSSPGGAKNTEAFF.

This clonotype occurred many times. The chain links TRBV6-2 or TRBV6-3 to TRBJ2-5; D could derive from TRBD1 or TRBD2 (6 bases each). Germline V gives CDR1 MNHEY, CDR2 SVGEGT. The CDR3 extends over 16 amino acids. Trimming shortened V by 8 bases and J by 1 base, and 20 bases separated the two germline ends. The CDR3 region has the DNA TGTGCCAGCCGCTACCCTCCCGGGGGCTCCCAAGAGACCCAGTACTTC. Residues: CASRYPPGGSQETQYF.

This clonotype was observed at least ten times. The V gene is TRBV19, the J gene TRBJ1-2; a weak D match, TRBD1 (5 bases). This CDR3 has 12 amino acids. CDR1 is LNHDA and CDR2 is SQIVND in the germline V gene (reference sequence). Trimming left V 11 bases short and J 4 bases short, with 14 bases between. The CDR3 DNA follows: TGTGCCGCGGGACGGGGGATCTATGGCTACACCTTC. Protein sequence: CAAGRGIYGYTF.

There are many counts of this clonotype. The chain is built from TRBV12-3 or TRBV12-4 and TRBJ1-1; tentatively, D is TRBD1 (5 bases). V lost 6 bases to trimming and J lost 3 bases, with 11 bases between them. There are 13 residues in the CDR3. In DNA, the CDR3 is TGTGCCAGCAGGGACTCGGGGGACACTGAAGCTTTCTTT. Its translation: CASRDSGDTEAFF.

Worth noting for this clonotype: Since a much larger clone is just one base distant, this may be a read error. The rearrangement joins TRBV19 to TRBJ1-1; 8 bases are shared with TRBD1. The CDR3 consists of 14 residues. The germline gives CDR1 LNHDA, CDR2 SQIVND (reference sequence). CDR3 coding DNA: TGTGCCAGTCTCCCGGACAGGGAAGGCACTGAAGCTGTCTTT. Translated, it gives CASLPDREGTEAVF. The full variable domain, rest sourced from reference TRBV19 and TRBJ1-1, is DGGITQSPKYLFRKEGQNVTLSCEQNLNHDAMYWYRQDPGQGLRLIYYSQIVNDFQKGDIAEGYSVSREKKESFPLTVTSAQKNPTAFYLCASLPDREGTEAVFGQGTRLTVV.

This clonotype has ten or more counts. The chain employs TRBV10-3 and TRBJ1-1; TRBD1 might be the D (6 bases). Germline V gene lookup returns CDR1 ENHRY and CDR2 SYGVKD. The CDR3 length is 14 residues. Trimming took off 6 bases at V and 2 bases at J, with 13 bases between the two ends. The CDR3 loop is CAIRGAGHNTEAFF. For the CDR3, the DNA is TGTGCCATCAGGGGGGCCGGACATAACACTGAAGCTTTCTTT.

This clonotype was counted between two and nine times. The chain links TRBV19 to TRBJ2-6; either TRBD1 or TRBD2 may fit D (5 bases each). V lost 6 bases, J lost 4 bases, and 19 bases lay in between. The CDR3 totals 17 residues. Germline CDR1 and CDR2: LNHDA and SQIVND (reference sequence). CDR3 in amino acids: CASSPGAQRGGANVLTF. CDR3 nucleotide sequence: TGTGCCAGTAGCCCTGGGGCTCAACGGGGAGGGGCCAACGTCCTGACTTTC. Full variable domain (outside the CDR3, taken from reference TRBV19 and TRBJ2-6): DGGITQSPKYLFRKEGQNVTLSCEQNLNHDAMYWYRQDPGQGLRLIYYSQIVNDFQKGDIAEGYSVSREKKESFPLTVTSAQKNPTAFYLCASSPGAQRGGANVLTFGAGSRLTVL.

In this sample, this clonotype turned up a few times. This chain uses TRBV20-1 with TRBJ2-2, with 8 bases identical to TRBD2. Germline V gene sequence: CDR1 DFQATT, CDR2 SNEGSKA (reference sequence). The J segment lost 6 bases and the V segment lost 5 bases, leaving 5 bases of the junction unmatched. The CDR3 has 13 residues. CDR3 in amino acids: CSAPGLVAGELFF. DNA of the CDR3: TGCAGTGCTCCGGGACTAGTGGCCGGGGAGCTGTTTTTT.

The chain combines TRBV4-1 with TRBJ1-1; TRBD1 matches 7 bases. CDR1 MGHRA and CDR2 YSYEKL come from the germline V gene. This CDR3 region has 15 residues. Trimming removed 6 bases from V and 1 base from J; junction bases left unmatched: 8. CDR3 in amino acids: CASSRPGTENTEAFF. In DNA form, the CDR3 reads TGCGCCAGCAGTCGGCCCGGGACAGAGAACACTGAAGCTTTCTTT.

The sample holds many counts of this clonotype. The germline gene is not matched at one end of the junction; a read error may be the cause. The chain is built from TRBV11-2 and TRBJ1-2; D not certain. The germline V gene has CDR1 SGHAT and CDR2 FQNNGV. The CDR3 is 13 amino acids. The CDR3 loop is CASSLEAGYGYTF. The CDR3 DNA reads TGTGCCAGCAGTTTAGAGGCGGGCTATGGCTACACCTTC.

This clonotype was found many times. This chain joins TRBV3-1 and TRBJ1-1; D possibly corresponds to TRBD1 (5 bases). V lost 7 bases and J lost 5, with 17 bases in between. CDR1 is LGHDT, CDR2 YNNKEL, per germline (reference sequence). This CDR3 comprises 14 residues. Here the CDR3 DNA reads TGTGCCAGCACGGAGGGTAGGGGCGGAACTGAAGCTTTCTTT. This encodes CASTEGRGGTEAFF. The entire variable domain, with the rest obtained from reference TRBV3-1 and TRBJ1-1, is as follows: DTAVSQTPKYLVTQMGNDKSIKCEQNLGHDTMYWYKQDSKKFLKIMFSYNNKELIINETVPNRFSPKSPDKAHLNLHINSLELGDSAVYFCASTEGRGGTEAFFGQGTRLTVV.

This clonotype was picked up many times. The V gene is TRBV6-2 or TRBV6-3, the J gene TRBJ1-1; 11 positions match TRBD1. Germline V gene sequence: CDR1 MNHEY, CDR2 SVGEGT. This CDR3 contains 17 residues. V shed 7 bases and J 0 bases; nucleotides not matched to a gene: 10. The CDR3 sequence: CASTGTGGPDMNTEAFF. In DNA form, the CDR3 reads TGTGCCAGCACCGGGACAGGGGGGCCAGACATGAACACTGAAGCTTTCTTT.

Ten or more counts support this clonotype. This rearrangement joins TRBV4-1 to TRBJ1-2; possibly TRBD1 for D (6 bases). Trimming took off 3 bases at V and 3 bases at J, with 17 bases between the two ends. Germline CDR1 is MGHRA and CDR2 is YSYEKL. CDR3 length: 16 residues. Here the CDR3 reads CASSQVAQGLYYGYTF. DNA for the CDR3: TGCGCCAGCAGCCAGGTTGCGCAGGGGTTGTACTATGGCTACACCTTC.